These T cell receptor beta chains were read from a single sample in a study of blood T cell repertoires in COVID-19. The method was immunoSEQ multiplex PCR; TCRdb's version includes in-frame clones alone and lacks a portion of them. The sample carries just over 650,000 clones, approximately 90% recorded once. Sequenced sample: peripheral blood. The source of these receptors is a woman aged 18-30 years with acute or convalescent COVID-19. Both conserved end residues are part of each CDR3. D genes are given only for firm matches. Rows give clone size only sometimes, using once, few, many, or a class for an expanded clone.

J: TRBJ2-7; V: TRBV3-1/TRBV3-2; size: .; D: TRBD2; DNA: TGTGCCAGCAGCCCATCGGGACTAAACTACGAGCAGTACTTC; CDR3: CASSPSGLNYEQYF
J: TRBJ2-7; V: TRBV6-5; size: .; D: TRBD1; DNA: TGTGCCAGCAGTTACTCGTTGACAGGGCAGGGCGAGCAGTACTTC; CDR3: CASSYSLTGQGEQYF
J: TRBJ2-5; V: TRBV6-5; size: .; D: TRBD1; DNA: TGTGCCAGCAGTTACGACAGGGGGCCGATTCAAGAGACCCAGTACTTC; CDR3: CASSYDRGPIQETQYF
J: TRBJ2-3; V: TRBV6-5; size: .; D: .; DNA: TGTGCCAGCAGTTACTTGGGCAGGGGAGCGGATACGCAGTATTTT; CDR3: CASSYLGRGADTQYF
J: TRBJ2-1; V: TRBV14; size: .; D: .; DNA: TGTGCCAGCAGCCAATGGGCAGGTTCTAATGAGCAGTTCTTC; CDR3: CASSQWAGSNEQFF
J: TRBJ2-4; V: TRBV5-5; size: once; D: TRBD1; DNA: TGTGCCAGCAGCGTGTTACAGGGGGCCCTAGCCAAAAACATTCAGTACTTC; CDR3: CASSVLQGALAKNIQYF
J: TRBJ1-2; V: TRBV19; size: .; D: .; DNA: TGTGCCAGTAGTCCCAACAACCGCCGGTCCGGGAAAGGCTACACCTTC; CDR3: CASSPNNRRSGKGYTF
J: TRBJ1-5; V: TRBV5-8; size: .; D: .; DNA: TGTGCCAGCAGCTTGTTGCACTCTAGCAATCAGCCCCAGCATTTT; CDR3: CASSLLHSSNQPQHF
J: TRBJ2-1; V: TRBV20-1; size: once; D: TRBD2; DNA: TGCAGTGCTAGTTTCGTGCGGGGGGCCCCCTACAATGAGCAGTTCTTC; CDR3: CSASFVRGAPYNEQFF
J: TRBJ2-1; V: TRBV7-9; size: .; D: .; DNA: TGTGCCAGCAGCCAGGGGACGCAACTGTACAATGAGCAGTTCTTC; CDR3: CASSQGTQLYNEQFF
J: TRBJ2-2; V: TRBV7-3; size: .; D: .; DNA: TGTGCCAGCAGCTTTCCCGCCGGGGAGCTGTTTTTT; CDR3: CASSFPAGELFF
J: TRBJ1-1; V: TRBV18; size: .; D: TRBD1; DNA: TGTGCCAGCTCACCACCCGGGACAGTTGAAGCTTTCTTT; CDR3: CASSPPGTVEAFF
J: TRBJ1-6; V: TRBV27; size: .; D: .; DNA: TGTGCCAGCAGTCCGCAACTCTCACGCGTTAATTCACCCCTCCACTTT; CDR3: CASSPQLSRVNSPLHF
J: TRBJ1-5; V: TRBV18; size: .; D: TRBD1; DNA: TGTGCCAGCTCGGGGAGCGACAGGGGGCCTTTAGGTGGTCAGCCCCAGCATTTT; CDR3: CASSGSDRGPLGGQPQHF
J: TRBJ1-2; V: TRBV5-1; size: .; D: .; DNA: TGCGCCAGCAGCTTGGTGCAGGGATATGGCTACACCTTC; CDR3: CASSLVQGYGYTF
J: TRBJ2-1; V: TRBV9; size: .; D: .; DNA: TGTGCCAGCAGCGTAAGTCGGGGTGAGCAGTTCTTC; CDR3: CASSVSRGEQFF
J: TRBJ1-1; V: TRBV27; size: .; D: TRBD1; DNA: TGTGCCAGCAGTTCCTACAGGGGGGGGAACACTGAAGCTTTCTTT; CDR3: CASSSYRGGNTEAFF
J: TRBJ1-6; V: TRBV18; size: once; D: TRBD1; DNA: TGTGCCAGCTCACCTAACGGACAGGGGGCCCGGTCACCCCTCCACTTT; CDR3: CASSPNGQGARSPLHF
J: TRBJ2-2; V: TRBV27; size: .; D: TRBD1; DNA: TGTGCCAGCAGTTCTCGACCGGGACAGGGGGCCAGGGAGCTGTTTTTT; CDR3: CASSSRPGQGARELFF
J: TRBJ2-7; V: TRBV7-2; size: .; D: TRBD1; DNA: TGTGCCAGCAGCTTGGACAGGGTAAGCTCCTACGAGCAGTACTTC; CDR3: CASSLDRVSSYEQYF
J: TRBJ1-1; V: TRBV29-1; size: .; D: TRBD1; DNA: TGCAGCGTTGGTGGAAGGGGGCGGGACACTGAAGCTTTCTTT; CDR3: CSVGGRGRDTEAFF
J: TRBJ1-2; V: TRBV24-1; size: .; D: TRBD1; DNA: TGTGCTCTCAAGACAGGGGAACTGGGGCGCACCTTC; CDR3: CALKTGELGRTF
J: TRBJ1-1; V: TRBV7-2; size: .; D: .; DNA: TGTGCCAGCAGCTTTGGACCTGGAGGGCCTGAAGCTTTCTTT; CDR3: CASSFGPGGPEAFF
J: TRBJ1-6; V: TRBV9; size: .; D: TRBD1; DNA: TGTGCCAGCAGCGTAGGGGACAGGGCGTATTCACCCCTCCACTTT; CDR3: CASSVGDRAYSPLHF
J: TRBJ1-1; V: TRBV11-2; size: .; D: .; DNA: TGTGCCAGCAGCTGGAGTCTGTTTGGCACTGAAGCTTTCTTT; CDR3: CASSWSLFGTEAFF
J: TRBJ1-3; V: TRBV7-2; size: .; D: .; DNA: TGTGCCAGCAGCCCCGTAGCCTACTCTGGAAACACCATATATTTT; CDR3: CASSPVAYSGNTIYF
J: TRBJ2-7; V: TRBV10-3; size: .; D: .; DNA: TGTGCCATCAGGACGGACAGTAAGGCCTACGAGCAGTACTTC; CDR3: CAIRTDSKAYEQYF
J: TRBJ2-7; V: TRBV7-3; size: .; D: TRBD1; DNA: TGTGCCAGCAGCTTCGGGGGACAGGGGACGGTGCAGTACTTC; CDR3: CASSFGGQGTVQYF
J: TRBJ1-4; V: TRBV12-5; size: .; D: TRBD1; DNA: TGTGCTAGTGCCTCGGACAGGGGGAATGAAAAACTGTTTTTT; CDR3: CASASDRGNEKLFF
J: TRBJ2-7; V: TRBV10-3; size: .; D: .; DNA: TGTGCCATCAGTGAGTTAGCCTACGAGCAGTACTTC; CDR3: CAISELAYEQYF
J: TRBJ1-2; V: TRBV30; size: .; D: .; DNA: TGTGCCTGGAGTGTACGGAGGTCCGGGCCCAACTATGGCTACACCTTC; CDR3: CAWSVRRSGPNYGYTF
J: TRBJ2-3; V: TRBV27; size: .; D: TRBD1; DNA: TGTGCCAGCAGTTTATACGGACAGGGGAGCACAGATACGCAGTATTTT; CDR3: CASSLYGQGSTDTQYF
J: TRBJ2-2; V: TRBV7-2; size: .; D: .; DNA: TGTGCCAGCAGCCCCAGATCAACCGGGGAGCTGTTTTTT; CDR3: CASSPRSTGELFF
J: TRBJ1-3; V: TRBV19; size: .; D: .; DNA: TGTGCCAGTACCCCTTCGGGGGGGGGAAACACCATATATTTT; CDR3: CASTPSGGGNTIYF
J: TRBJ2-3; V: TRBV18; size: .; D: TRBD2; DNA: TGTGCCAGCTCACCACCATACGGGACTAGCGGGGCCCTAGGTACGCAGTATTTT; CDR3: CASSPPYGTSGALGTQYF
J: TRBJ1-4; V: TRBV4-3; size: .; D: .; DNA: TGCGCCAGCAGCCAAGGGGGGCTGGATGAAAAACTGTTTTTT; CDR3: CASSQGGLDEKLFF
J: TRBJ1-1; V: TRBV18; size: .; D: .; DNA: TGTGCCAGCTCACCACCTGCGGGTTCAAACACTGAAGCTTTCTTT; CDR3: CASSPPAGSNTEAFF
J: TRBJ1-1; V: TRBV21-1; size: .; D: .; DNA: TGTGCCAGCAGCAAAAGCGCCGGACAGAAACCGATGAACACTGAAGCTTTCTTT; CDR3: CASSKSAGQKPMNTEAFF
J: TRBJ1-3; V: TRBV7-9; size: .; D: .; DNA: TGTGCCAGCAGCTCAAGCCCCGGTTGGACGGCGGGTGGAAACACCATATATTTT; CDR3: CASSSSPGWTAGGNTIYF
J: TRBJ2-2; V: TRBV5-4; size: .; D: TRBD2; DNA: TGTGCCAGCAGCTTGGGACTAGCGGGGGGCGGGGAGCTGTTTTTT; CDR3: CASSLGLAGGGELFF